The rows below give T cell receptor beta chains drawn from one sample of a study of T cell repertoires in cytomegalovirus infection. Via MiXCR, TCRdb re-called the reads, giving one row per CDR3 protein. The sample has about 300,000 distinct CDR3 sequences; around 9.1% are singletons. The sequenced sample consisted of PBMCs. Receptor source: a human donor in good health (CMV status not recorded). Some clones in this sample may be carry-over from other donors' samples. Both conserved end residues are part of each CDR3. A D gene is named only where the DNA matches it firmly. Size is omitted from some rows. Given values are once, few, many or a class for expanded clones.

V gene	J gene	D gene	clone size	CDR3 DNA	CDR3 protein
TRBV3-1	TRBJ2-5	TRBD2	-	TGTGCCAGCAGCCAAGAAACTAGCGGGGGGGCCAGGAGCCAAGAGACCCAGTACTTC	CASSQETSGGARSQETQYF
TRBV20-1	TRBJ2-5	-	many	TGCAGTCAAGGGGGAAAAAACCAAGAGACCCAGTACTTC	CSQGGKNQETQYF
TRBV5-5	TRBJ2-3	-	many	TGTGCCAGCAGCTTGGAACCCGGGTACGCAGATACGCAGTATTTT	CASSLEPGYADTQYF
TRBV7-2	TRBJ2-1	-	many	TGTGCCAGCAGCTTAGGGGGCGACGTCACCTACAATGAGCAGTTCTTC	CASSLGGDVTYNEQFF
TRBV7-2	TRBJ2-3	-	many	TGTGCCAGCAGCTTAGAGCGCGGAGGGCCCCCCGGCACAGATACGCAGTATTTT	CASSLERGGPPGTDTQYF
TRBV7-9	TRBJ2-3	TRBD2	many	TGTGCCAGCACCTTAGGGGCCGGGAGGACAGATACGCAGTATTTT	CASTLGAGRTDTQYF
TRBV6-2/TRBV6-3	TRBJ2-6	TRBD2	many	TGTGCCAGCACCGGCAGACTAGCGAGTGGGGCCAACGTCCTGACTTTC	CASTGRLASGANVLTF
TRBV29-1	TRBJ2-7	TRBD1	many	TGCAGCGTTGGCAGGGGGACCCGATACGAGCAGTACTTC	CSVGRGTRYEQYF
TRBV28	TRBJ2-2	-	many	TGTGCCAGCAGGCAGGGGGGTGGGGGCCCTACCGGGGAGCTGTTTTTT	CASRQGGGGPTGELFF
TRBV14	TRBJ2-1	-	many	TGTGCCAGCAGCCAAGGGCAGGCTACGTTCTTC	CASSQGQATFF
TRBV25-1	TRBJ2-2	-	few	TGTGCCAGCAGCGGAGGGGCGGCCGGGGAGCTGTTTTTT	CASSGGAAGELFF
TRBV20-1	TRBJ1-1	-	many	TGCAGTGCTAGAGCCAAATTTGGGGGGAACACTGAAGCTTTCTTT	CSARAKFGGNTEAFF
TRBV20-1	TRBJ2-1	-	many	TGCAGTGCTAGTGAGCCCCTGGGGGGCAATGAGCAGTTCTTC	CSASEPLGGNEQFF
TRBV20-1	TRBJ2-2	-	-	TGCAGTGCGCCTGGACCCGCGGGGAACACCGGGGAGCTGTTTTTT	CSAPGPAGNTGELFF
TRBV20-1	TRBJ2-2	TRBD2	few	TGCAGTGCTAGAGATCAACTAGCGGGGGGGGAGCTGTTTTTT	CSARDQLAGGELFF
TRBV20-1	TRBJ2-6	-	few	TGCAGTGCTACTCCACCCTCTGGGGCCAACGTCCTGACTTTC	CSATPPSGANVLTF
TRBV29-1	TRBJ2-5	TRBD2	-	TGCAGCGCTAAGACTGCGGGAGGAAGGCAAGAGACCCAGTACTTC	CSAKTAGGRQETQYF
TRBV6-2/TRBV6-3	TRBJ2-5	TRBD1	many	TGTGCCAGCAGTGGTCCACAGGGGAAGGCTGCGCAGTACTTC	CASSGPQGKAAQYF
TRBV20-1	TRBJ2-7	-	few	TGCAGTGCTGTAAACAGGGGAGGGAGCTCCTACGAGCAGTACTTC	CSAVNRGGSSYEQYF
TRBV7-9	TRBJ2-1	TRBD2	-	TGTGCCAGCAGCTCAGGACTAGATTACAATGAGCAGTTCTTC	CASSSGLDYNEQFF
TRBV14	TRBJ2-1	TRBD1	many	TGTGCCAGCAGCCAAGTGACAGGGTCTATTTGGGATGAGCAGTTCTTC	CASSQVTGSIWDEQFF
TRBV7-9	TRBJ1-6	TRBD1	many	TGTGCCAGCACTAAGGGACAGGGGTATTCACCCCTCCACTTT	CASTKGQGYSPLHF
TRBV20-1	TRBJ1-5	TRBD1	many	TGCAGTGCTCCCGGGACAGGGAGCAATCAGCCCCAGCATTTT	CSAPGTGSNQPQHF
TRBV29-1	TRBJ2-7	TRBD1	many	TGCAGCGTTCCCGGGACAGGGAGCTCCTACGAGCAGTACTTC	CSVPGTGSSYEQYF
TRBV7-2	TRBJ1-2	-	many	TGTGCCAGCTCCCAGGGTACCTATGGCTACACCTTC	CASSQGTYGYTF
TRBV20-1	TRBJ1-5	-	many	TGCAGTGCTATTAAACCCGGACAGAAAAGCAATCAGCCCCAGCATTTT	CSAIKPGQKSNQPQHF
TRBV5-1	TRBJ1-2	-	many	TGCGCCAGCAGCTTGAGCGGACTACAGTATAACTATGGCTACACCTTC	CASSLSGLQYNYGYTF
TRBV29-1	TRBJ2-1	TRBD2	-	TGCAGCGTTGTGGGACTAGCGGGGGAGAGCTCCTACAATGAGCAGTTCTTC	CSVVGLAGESSYNEQFF
TRBV7-8	TRBJ2-5	TRBD2	many	TGTGCCAGCAGCTTAGGTCCGGGGGGACCATCAAGGGCCCAGTACTTC	CASSLGPGGPSRAQYF
TRBV7-2	TRBJ1-2	-	many	TGTGCCAGCAGCTTAGATTCTGCTGGCTACACCTTC	CASSLDSAGYTF
TRBV25-1	TRBJ2-1	-	many	TGTGCCAGCAGTCCCCGGCAGGGCGACCGCAATGAGCAGTTCTTC	CASSPRQGDRNEQFF
TRBV7-2	TRBJ1-5	-	many	TGTGCCAGCAGCCCTACCGGGTCGGGTAGCAATCAGCCCCAGCATTTT	CASSPTGSGSNQPQHF
TRBV7-2	TRBJ2-1	-	many	TGTGCCAGCATACCCCCCGGGTACTACAATGAGCAGTTCTTC	CASIPPGYYNEQFF
TRBV2	TRBJ2-6	TRBD2	few	TGTGCCAGCACCTGGACTAGCGGGGGGCTCAGGGGGGCCAACGTCCTGACTTTC	CASTWTSGGLRGANVLTF
TRBV29-1	TRBJ1-1	-	-	TGCAGCGTTGGAGGTCGGGGTTCGAACACTGAAGCTTTCTTT	CSVGGRGSNTEAFF
TRBV2	TRBJ1-1	TRBD1	many	TGTGCCAGCAGCGCTTCAGGGGGAACTGAAGCTTTCTTT	CASSASGGTEAFF
TRBV20-1	TRBJ2-3	TRBD2	many	TGCAGTGCCGCTGGGGGCGGGGGGGACACAGATACGCAGTATTTT	CSAAGGGGDTDTQYF
TRBV24-1	TRBJ2-1	TRBD1	many	TGTGCCACCACTGGGGACAGGGGCGGCTACAATGAGCAGTTCTTC	CATTGDRGGYNEQFF
TRBV7-2	TRBJ1-2	TRBD1	many	TGTGCCAGCAGCTTCACAACAGGGGGCTATGGCTACACCTTC	CASSFTTGGYGYTF